Below are 17 T cell receptor beta chains sequenced from a single sample in a study of cytomegalovirus exposure and HLA in healthy donors. 13 Jbeta primers and 60 Vbeta primers were used for the PCR. Only in-frame clones appear in the TCRdb table, and some are missing; sequencing was by immunoSEQ multiplex PCR. The data contain more than 250,000 clones, about 90% of them singletons. The source material was PBMCs. These receptors were taken from a woman under 30 in good health and CMV-seronegative.

This chain connects TRBV10-1 to TRBJ2-1, with TRBD1 matching 7 bases. Germline V CDR1 and CDR2: WNHNN, SYGVQD (reference sequence). The CDR3 extends over 15 amino acids. With V trimmed by 4 bases and J by 7 bases, 10 bases remained unmatched. The CDR3 DNA is TGCGCCAGCAGTGGCCCAGGGACAGCATTAAATGAGCAGTTCTTC. Translated: CASSGPGTALNEQFF.

This clone was found once. The chain combines TRBV15 with TRBJ1-6; maybe TRBD1 (5 bases). Trimming pared 4 bases from V and 4 bases from J, leaving 11 bases between. Germline CDR1 reads LNHNV; CDR2 reads YYDKDF (reference sequence). The CDR3 runs to 15 residues. CDR3 DNA: TGTGCCACCAGCACCTCGGGACTTTATAATTCACCCCTCCACTTT. It translates to CATSTSGLYNSPLHF. Full variable domain (remainder filled in from reference TRBV15 and TRBJ1-6): DAMVIQNPRYQVTQFGKPVTLSCSQTLNHNVMYWYQQKSSQAPKLLFHYYDKDFNNEADTPDNFQSRRPNTSFCFLDIRSPGLGDTAMYLCATSTSGLYNSPLHFGNGTRLTVT.

This sequence joins TRBV2 and TRBJ1-1; D is unclear. The CDR3 has 13 amino acids. V was trimmed by 8 bases and J by 5 bases, leaving 15 bases between them. Germline V gives CDR1 SNHLY, CDR2 FYNNEI. CDR3 amino acids: CASYGLSVTEAFF. In nucleotides, the CDR3 is TGTGCCAGCTACGGGTTGTCGGTAACTGAAGCTTTCTTT.

V and J are TRBV7-6 and TRBJ1-5, with TRBD1 as a possible D gene (6 bases). The V and J ends lost 2 bases and 3 bases respectively, with 14 bases between them. Germline V gene sequence: CDR1 SGHVS, CDR2 FNYEAQ. The CDR3 sequence is 16 residues long. The CDR3: CASSLKRQEFNQPQHF. In DNA, the CDR3 is TGTGCCAGCAGCTTAAAGAGACAGGAATTCAATCAGCCCCAGCATTTT.

V and J are TRBV4-1 and TRBJ1-1, with a tentative D call TRBD1 (5 bases). This CDR3 spans 14 amino acids. The ends were cut back, 1 base at V and 4 bases at J, with 10 bases in the middle. Germline CDR1 reads MGHRA; CDR2 reads YSYEKL. In DNA form, the CDR3 reads TGCGCCAGCAGCCAAGTTAAGGGACTCACTGAAGCTTTCTTT. This encodes CASSQVKGLTEAFF.

The chain combines TRBV11-1 with TRBJ2-6; no firm D call. The V gene's germline CDR1 is SGHAT and CDR2 FQDESV (reference sequence). V gave up 2 bases and J gave up 1 base, with 6 bases separating them. The CDR3 runs 15 residues. CDR3 loop: CASSLFRSGANVLTF. Written as DNA, the CDR3 is TGTGCCAGCAGCTTATTCCGTTCTGGGGCCAACGTCCTGACTTTC.

The chain employs TRBV6-6 and TRBJ2-5, with 8 bases fitting TRBD1. The DNA end is a closer match to TRBJ2-7, so the J assignment may be wrong. The germline V gene encodes CDR1 MNHNY and CDR2 SVGAGI (reference sequence). The CDR3 spans 13 residues. For the CDR3, the DNA is TGTGCCAGCAGCCGACAGGGGAATTACGAGCAGTACTTC. This translates into CASSRQGNYEQYF.

The gene calls are TRBV6-4 and TRBJ2-3; TRBD2 matches 9 bases. The CDR3 contains 16 residues. The V segment lost 2 bases and the J segment 1 base; nucleotides outside the gene matches: 4. Germline V gene data show CDR1 as MRHNA and CDR2 as SNTAGT. CDR3 bases: TGTGCCAGCAGTGACCTTAGCGGGGGAGGCACAGATACGCAGTATTTT. Translated: CASSDLSGGGTDTQYF.

V is TRBV9 and J is TRBJ1-1; D ambiguous. Looked up from germline, CDR1 is SGDLS and CDR2 is YYNGEE. Trimming pared 0 bases from V and 1 base from J, leaving 7 bases between. This CDR3 has 14 residues. The CDR3 DNA sequence: TGTGCCAGCAGCGTAGCTTTGAGGAACACTGAAGCTTTCTTT. Encoded protein: CASSVALRNTEAFF.

The V and J genes are TRBV9 and TRBJ2-2, with 9 bases fitting TRBD2. The trim removed 3 bases at V and 6 bases at J, leaving 9 bases unmatched. The CDR3 has 16 residues. Per the germline V gene, CDR1 is SGDLS and CDR2 is YYNGEE. The CDR3 sequence: CASSEPLGGGAGELFF. The DNA for the CDR3 is TGTGCCAGCAGCGAGCCCCTGGGCGGGGGGGCCGGGGAGCTGTTTTTT.

The chain employs TRBV10-1 and TRBJ2-7, with 11 nucleotides matching TRBD2. The V gene end was trimmed by 3 bases and the J gene end by 3 bases; junction bases not matched to a gene: 1. Germline CDR1 reads WNHNN; CDR2 reads SYGVQD (reference sequence). CDR3 length: 14 residues. The CDR3 loop is CASSDTSGGYEQYF. CDR3 DNA: TGCGCCAGCAGTGATACTAGCGGGGGCTACGAGCAGTACTTC.

This rearrangement joins TRBV19 to TRBJ2-1; D is unresolved. There are 12 residues in the CDR3. The V end was cut by 6 bases, the J end by 4 bases, with 7 bases between. The germline CDR1 and CDR2 sequences are LNHDA and SQIVND (reference sequence). CDR3 DNA sequence: TGTGCCAGTAGATCCCCTTACAATGAGCAGTTCTTC. Its protein product is CASRSPYNEQFF.

This rearrangement joins TRBV6-6 to TRBJ1-1; 11 bases align to TRBD1. CDR3 length: 16 amino acids. Germline V lookup: CDR1 MNHNY, CDR2 SVGAGI (reference sequence). V shed 4 bases and J 2 bases; nucleotides not matched to a gene: 6. In DNA, the CDR3 is TGTGCCAGCAGTTCCGGGACAGGGGGTAGTAACACTGAAGCTTTCTTT. This translates into CASSSGTGGSNTEAFF.

The chain combines TRBV27 with TRBJ1-3; no clear D. V gave up 5 bases and J gave up 8 bases, with 16 bases separating them. The CDR3 runs to 14 residues. Germline-derived CDR1 and CDR2 are MNHEY and SMNVEV (reference sequence). The CDR3: CASSPRERRDTIYF. The CDR3 DNA follows: TGTGCCAGCAGTCCCCGGGAACGGAGGGACACCATATATTTT.

This sequence joins TRBV28 and TRBJ1-3, with 7 bases that match TRBD1. Germline CDR1 MDHEN, CDR2 SYDVKM. The CDR3 spans 15 residues. V trimming: 6 bases; J trimming: 3 bases; junction bases outside the gene matches: 8. CDR3 loop: CASRLDRSRGNTIYF. The CDR3 nucleotides read TGTGCCAGCAGGCTGGACAGGTCCCGTGGAAACACCATATATTTT. Filled out from reference TRBV28 and TRBJ1-3, the complete variable domain reads DVKVTQSSRYLVKRTGEKVFLECVQDMDHENMFWYRQDPGLGLRLIYFSYDVKMKEKGDIPEGYSVSREKKERFSLILESASTNQTSMYLCASRLDRSRGNTIYFGEGSWLTVV.

J is TRBJ1-5 and V is TRBV27; D may be TRBD1 (5 bases). Germline CDR1 and CDR2: MNHEY and SMNVEV (reference sequence). This CDR3 comprises 15 residues. V was trimmed by 0 bases and J by 5 bases, leaving 11 bases between them. The CDR3 loop is CASSLSAGWDQPQHF. CDR3 sequence (DNA): TGTGCCAGCAGTTTATCGGCAGGGTGGGATCAGCCCCAGCATTTT.

This clone has only a few counts. The V call is TRBV4-2, the J call TRBJ2-7; 9 nucleotides match TRBD1. V lost 7 bases and J lost 2; bases outside the gene matches: 9. CDR3 length: 15 residues. Germline V lookup: CDR1 LGHNA, CDR2 YNFKEQ. CDR3 region: CASTTRGTGTYEQYF. The CDR3 bases are TGTGCCAGCACCACACGGGGGACAGGGACCTACGAGCAGTACTTC.